A single sample is the source of the 32 T cell receptor beta chains below, sequenced in a study of T-cell memory formation after mild COVID-19. One entry per CDR3 protein results from TCRdb running MiXCR on the 5' RACE reads. The sample holds around 130,000 distinct CDR3 sequences, approximately 15% seen once. Sequencing used PBMCs or a T cell subset sorted from them (not recorded which). These receptor sequences come from an adult woman who had mild COVID-19 (a few samples of this study predate the infection). Cell type and time point are not known.

The chain links TRBV30 to TRBJ2-7; D may correspond to TRBD1 or TRBD2 (5 bases each). Trimming pared 3 bases from V and 5 bases from J, leaving 23 bases between. The germline V gene encodes CDR1 GTSNPN and CDR2 SVGIG (reference sequence). The CDR3 sequence is 16 residues long. The CDR3 DNA reads as TGTGCCTGGAGCCTGGTTATGAGGGGCGACCAAAACGAGCAGTACTTC. Translating gives CAWSLVMRGDQNEQYF.

This clonotype showed up just a few times. This rearrangement joins TRBV7-9 to TRBJ1-1; D ambiguous. V was clipped by 4 bases and J by 7 bases, with 7 bases between them. The CDR3 has 11 residues. From germline, CDR1 is SEHNR and CDR2 FQNEAQ (reference sequence). CDR3 bases: TGTGCCAGCAGCTCGCTTATTGAAGCTTTCTTT. Protein product: CASSSLIEAFF.

The rearrangement links TRBV14 to TRBJ2-1; D remains ambiguous. Germline V gene lookup returns CDR1 SGHDN and CDR2 FVKESK. V shed 0 bases and J shed 10 bases, with 10 bases lying between them. The CDR3 has 13 amino acids. CDR3 DNA: TGTGCCAGCAGCCAAGAGAATGGAATCGAGCAGTTCTTC. Protein product: CASSQENGIEQFF.

This clonotype was seen a few times. The CDR3 DNA reads TGCGCCAGCAACTTCGGGGGGCTCGACGAGCAGTACTTC. Protein: CASNFGGLDEQYF. The chain links TRBV5-1 to TRBJ2-7; a possible D gene is TRBD2 (7 bases). With 6 bases removed from V and 5 bases from J, the gap between germline ends came to 15 bases. The germline V gene has CDR1 SGHRS and CDR2 YFSETQ. This CDR3 has 13 residues.

Concerning this clonotype itself: A junction boundary mismatches the germline segment, possibly from a read error. The V and J genes are TRBV27 and TRBJ2-1; D call uncertain. The CDR3 totals 15 residues. CDR1 MNHEY and CDR2 SMNVEV come from the germline V gene (reference sequence). The CDR3 is CASATVADFYNEQLF. Here the CDR3 DNA reads TGTGCCAGCGCTACCGTGGCGGATTTTTACAATGAGCAGCTCTTC.

The chain couples TRBV30 to TRBJ2-7, with unresolved D. This CDR3 contains 12 residues. V was clipped by 0 bases and J by 6 bases, with 9 bases between them. The germline V gene has CDR1 GTSNPN and CDR2 SVGIG (reference sequence). The CDR3 loop is CAWSVSVGEQYF. In DNA, the CDR3 is TGTGCCTGGAGTGTTTCAGTCGGCGAGCAGTACTTC.

This clonotype was picked up a small number of times. V and J are TRBV5-1 and TRBJ1-1; no clear D. The CDR3 spans 11 residues. Germline CDR1 reads SGHRS; CDR2 reads YFSETQ. V was shortened by 5 bases and J by 10 bases, with 12 bases between the two germline ends. CDR3 loop: CASREEGPAFF. The CDR3 DNA follows: TGCGCCAGCAGGGAGGAGGGTCCAGCTTTCTTT.

This rearrangement joins TRBV6-5 to TRBJ1-2, with D possibly matching TRBD1 (6 bases). The V end was cut by 7 bases, the J end by 0 bases, with 12 bases between. Germline-derived CDR1 and CDR2 are MNHEY and SVGAGI. This CDR3 region has 14 residues. CDR3 sequence reads: CASKGGGANYGYTF. The DNA of the CDR3 is TGTGCCAGCAAAGGAGGGGGAGCTAACTATGGCTACACCTTC.

There are a few counts of this clonotype. The V and J genes are TRBV18 and TRBJ2-5; 8 bases are a match to TRBD1. The CDR3 runs 16 residues. The V gene's germline CDR1 is KGHSH and CDR2 LQKENI. V shed 4 bases and J 6 bases; nucleotides not matched to a gene: 13. The CDR3 sequence: CASSLGQGTQGKTQYF. CDR3 coding DNA: TGTGCCAGCTCACTCGGACAGGGCACCCAAGGGAAGACCCAGTACTTC.

The J gene is TRBJ2-7, the V gene TRBV7-9; D not resolved. The ends were cut back, 2 bases at V and 3 bases at J, with 11 bases in the middle. There are 14 residues in the CDR3. CDR1 SEHNR and CDR2 FQNEAQ come from the germline V gene (reference sequence). The CDR3 DNA reads as TGTGCCAGCAGCTTACCCGGATATGGCTACGAGCAGTACTTC. Translation: CASSLPGYGYEQYF.

The sample holds a few counts of this clonotype. The chain employs TRBV29-1 and TRBJ2-7, with TRBD1 matching 7 bases. Germline CDR1 is SQVTM and CDR2 is ANQGSEA. The CDR3 sequence is 12 residues long. The J segment lost 4 bases and the V segment lost 4 bases, leaving 4 bases of the junction unmatched. The CDR3 spells CSVGDREYEQYF. CDR3 in DNA: TGCAGCGTTGGAGACAGGGAGTACGAGCAGTACTTC.

The CDR3 region is CASTSWGGTEAFF. CDR3 in DNA: TGTGCCAGCACTTCTTGGGGTGGGACTGAAGCTTTCTTT. V gene TRBV6-6 combines with J gene TRBJ1-1; D is uncertain. Germline V gives CDR1 MNHNY, CDR2 SVGAGI (reference sequence). Trimming left V 7 bases short and J 5 bases short, with 14 bases between. This CDR3 spans 13 amino acids.

V and J are TRBV7-2 and TRBJ2-7; 8 positions agree with TRBD1. Germline CDR1 is SGHTA and CDR2 is FQGNSA. The CDR3 consists of 14 residues. Losses at the gene ends were 0 bases for V and 6 bases for J; bases not matched to a gene: 4. CDR3 DNA sequence: TGTGCCAGCAGCTTAGCTCCCGGGACAGGCGAGCAGTACTTC. This gives the protein CASSLAPGTGEQYF. The full variable domain, with the rest looked up from reference TRBV7-2 and TRBJ2-7, is GAGVSQSPSNKVTEKGKDVELRCDPISGHTALYWYRQSLGQGLEFLIYFQGNSAPDKSGLPSDRFSAERTGGSVSTLTIQRTQQEDSAVYLCASSLAPGTGEQYFGPGTRLTVT.

This chain links TRBV12-3 or TRBV12-4 with TRBJ2-2; D might be TRBD2 (6 bases). The CDR3 runs 13 residues. Deletions cut 6 bases from V and 6 bases from J, with 11 bases between. In DNA, the CDR3 is TGTGCCAGCAGGAGGGGACTCCCCGGGGAGCTGTTTTTT. Residues: CASRRGLPGELFF.

This clonotype occurred a few times. The chain has TRBV3-1 and TRBJ1-1, with 8 bases lining up with TRBD1. CDR1 and CDR2 from the germline V gene are LGHDT and YNNKEL (reference sequence). Trimming removed 4 bases from V and 0 bases from J; junction bases left unmatched: 4. The length of the CDR3 is 15 residues. CDR3 amino acids: CASSLQGGMNTEAFF. CDR3 coding DNA: TGTGCCAGCAGCCTACAGGGGGGCATGAACACTGAAGCTTTCTTT.

This clonotype has just a few counts. The J gene is TRBJ2-7, the V gene TRBV10-3, with D perhaps TRBD1 or TRBD2 (6 bases each). The CDR3 sequence is 14 residues long. Germline V gene lookup returns CDR1 ENHRY and CDR2 SYGVKD. Trimming removed 4 bases from V and 3 bases from J, with 13 bases in between. In nucleotides, the CDR3 is TGTGCCATCAGTGGAGCCGGGGGCGGCTACGAGCAGTACTTC. Its translation is CAISGAGGGYEQYF.

This clonotype showed up many times. The V call is TRBV15, the J call TRBJ2-2, with a tentative D call TRBD2 (5 bases). The V gene lost 0 bases and the J gene lost 8 bases, with 13 bases spanning the gap. Germline loops: CDR1 LNHNV, CDR2 YYDKDF (reference sequence). The CDR3 has 15 amino acids. CDR3 residues: CATSRERDSGGELFF. The CDR3 coding sequence is TGTGCCACCAGCAGAGAGAGGGATTCGGGTGGGGAGCTGTTTTTT.

This clonotype was observed a few times. V and J are TRBV5-6 and TRBJ2-5; 9 bases map to TRBD1. CDR3 length: 14 amino acids. Germline assignment: CDR1 SGHDT and CDR2 YYEEEE. Trimming at V came to 4 bases and at J to 5 bases, leaving 6 bases not matched to a gene. The CDR3: CASSPGQGRETQYF. The CDR3 nucleotides are TGTGCCAGCAGCCCTGGACAGGGGCGGGAGACCCAGTACTTC.

This clonotype was counted a few times. V usage is TRBV7-2 and J usage is TRBJ2-1; perhaps D is TRBD1 or TRBD2 (5 bases each). Deletions cut 8 bases from V and 2 bases from J, with 19 bases between. Germline V gene lookup returns CDR1 SGHTA and CDR2 FQGNSA. This CDR3 contains 16 residues. The CDR3 is CASQNGGWGPYNEQFF. CDR3 nucleotides: TGTGCCAGCCAGAACGGTGGCTGGGGACCCTACAATGAGCAGTTCTTC.

In its sample, this clonotype was seen a few times. The chain uses TRBV5-1 and TRBJ2-3; unclear D gene. Per germline, CDR1 SGHRS and CDR2 YFSETQ. The germline V and J ends were trimmed by 1 base and 2 bases, with 8 bases remaining between them. The CDR3 sequence is 14 residues long. CDR3 residues: CASSLNRPTDTQYF. CDR3 nucleotide sequence: TGCGCCAGCAGCTTGAACCGCCCCACAGATACGCAGTATTTT.

The DNA for the CDR3 is TGTGCCAGCAGCGTAGAACAGGGCGGTACGGAGACCCAGTACTTC. It translates to CASSVEQGGTETQYF. The chain couples TRBV9 to TRBJ2-5; D is perhaps TRBD1 (6 bases). The CDR3 contains 15 residues. V dropped 0 bases and J dropped 5 bases, with 14 bases sitting between them. Germline values: CDR1 SGDLS, CDR2 YYNGEE.

This clonotype was counted between two and nine times. The chain uses TRBV4-1 and TRBJ2-7; D possibly uses TRBD1 or TRBD2 (5 bases each). CDR1 and CDR2 from the germline V gene are MGHRA and YSYEKL. The CDR3 has 13 residues. Trimming removed 8 bases at V and 0 bases at J, with 11 bases between. Written as DNA, the CDR3 is TGCGCCAGCGCCAGGGACGGCTCCTACGAGCAGTACTTC. Translation gives CASARDGSYEQYF.

The rearrangement uses TRBV14 and TRBJ2-1; 7 bases are shared with TRBD2. Germline V gene sequence: CDR1 SGHDN, CDR2 FVKESK. The CDR3 runs to 15 residues. The V segment lost 3 bases and the J segment 5 bases; nucleotides outside the gene matches: 7. The CDR3 sequence is CASSHAGVWDNEQFF. DNA for the CDR3: TGTGCCAGCAGCCACGCGGGAGTCTGGGACAATGAGCAGTTCTTC.

This clonotype was seen repeatedly, ten times or more. The rearrangement links TRBV7-6 to TRBJ1-2; possible D gene TRBD1, 5 bases. The CDR3 is 13 amino acids. Per the germline V gene, CDR1 is SGHVS and CDR2 is FNYEAQ. V shed 1 base and J shed 2 bases, with 5 bases lying between them. CDR3: CASSLGGNYGYTF. CDR3 coding DNA: TGTGCCAGCAGCTTAGGGGGCAACTATGGCTACACCTTC.

This chain connects TRBV6-1 to TRBJ2-7; 8 bases map to TRBD2. The ends lost 2 bases at V and 2 bases at J; junction bases unmatched: 5. This CDR3 comprises 15 residues. Germline assignment: CDR1 MNHNS and CDR2 SASEGT. The CDR3 protein is CASSERPSGPYEQYF. DNA of the CDR3: TGTGCCAGCAGTGAAAGGCCTAGCGGGCCCTACGAGCAGTACTTC.

Only a few counts were recorded for this clonotype. The chain recombines TRBV7-9 with TRBJ2-7; D is perhaps TRBD2 (5 bases). Looked up from germline, CDR1 is SEHNR and CDR2 is FQNEAQ (reference sequence). The CDR3 has 16 amino acids. Trimming took off 3 bases at V and 0 bases at J, with 15 bases between the two ends. CDR3 sequence (DNA): TGTGCCAGCAGCTTTAGTAGGACTCTTACCTCCTACGAGCAGTACTTC. Its translation is CASSFSRTLTSYEQYF.

This clonotype was counted only a few times. V is TRBV15 and J is TRBJ2-3, with a weak D call TRBD1 (6 bases). CDR1 is LNHNV and CDR2 is YYDKDF in the germline V gene (reference sequence). Trimming took 0 bases from V and 0 from J, leaving 22 bases between them. The CDR3 consists of 20 residues. In DNA form, the CDR3 reads TGTGCCACCAGCAGAGATTATCGCCCACGACAGGACACTAGCACAGATACGCAGTATTTT. Residues: CATSRDYRPRQDTSTDTQYF. Combining the CDR3 with reference TRBV15 and TRBJ2-3 gives the whole variable domain DAMVIQNPRYQVTQFGKPVTLSCSQTLNHNVMYWYQQKSSQAPKLLFHYYDKDFNNEADTPDNFQSRRPNTSFCFLDIRSPGLGDTAMYLCATSRDYRPRQDTSTDTQYFGPGTRLTVL.

This clonotype was detected a few times. The J gene is TRBJ1-5, the V gene TRBV7-9, with D possibly TRBD1 on 5 matching bases. Germline CDR1 and CDR2: SEHNR and FQNEAQ (reference sequence). V was shortened by 1 base and J by 7 bases, with 8 bases between the two germline ends. The CDR3 sequence is 13 residues long. CDR3 residues: CASSLDQGQPQHF. CDR3 DNA sequence: TGTGCCAGCAGCTTAGACCAGGGCCAGCCCCAGCATTTT.

In its sample, this clonotype was seen a few times. The V gene is TRBV18, the J gene TRBJ2-2; a weak D match, TRBD2 (5 bases). Trimming took off 0 bases at V and 4 bases at J, with 15 bases between the two ends. The CDR3 runs 17 residues. The V gene's germline CDR1 is KGHSH and CDR2 LQKENI. CDR3 loop: CASSPPLARGPTGELFF. In DNA, the CDR3 is TGTGCCAGCTCACCACCCCTAGCACGGGGTCCCACCGGGGAGCTGTTTTTT.

This clonotype has only a few counts. The chain employs TRBV5-1 and TRBJ2-2, with D unresolved. Trimming removed 0 bases from V and 1 base from J, with 10 bases in between. CDR3 length: 16 residues. Germline V gene data show CDR1 as SGHRS and CDR2 as YFSETQ. CDR3 region: CASSLADAGNTGELFF. The CDR3 nucleotides are TGCGCCAGCAGCTTGGCCGATGCAGGGAACACCGGGGAGCTGTTTTTT. Full variable domain (rest looked up from reference TRBV5-1 and TRBJ2-2): KAGVTQTPRYLIKTRGQQVTLSCSPISGHRSVSWYQQTPGQGLQFLFEYFSETQRNKGNFPGRFSGRQFSNSRSEMNVSTLELGDSALYLCASSLADAGNTGELFFGEGSRLTVL.

This clonotype has just a few counts. The chain links TRBV5-6 to TRBJ1-2; no clear D. This CDR3 contains 13 residues. V lost 0 bases and J lost 4, with 7 bases in between. Germline V CDR1 and CDR2: SGHDT, YYEEEE. As DNA, the CDR3 is TGTGCCAGCAGCTTGGGACCGAGCTATGGCTACACCTTC. Translation: CASSLGPSYGYTF.

The rearrangement links TRBV5-6 to TRBJ1-5; 8 bases fit TRBD1. Germline lookup yields CDR1 SGHDT and CDR2 YYEEEE. After removal of 2 bases from V and 5 bases from J, the junction contained 3 bases not matched to a gene. This CDR3 is 14 amino acids long. The CDR3 nucleotides read TGTGCCAGCAGCTTCGGACAGGGTGATCAGCCCCAGCATTTT. This codes for CASSFGQGDQPQHF.